A selection of T cell receptor beta chains follows, all from one sample in a study of shared clonotypes between healthy human individuals. Produced via immunoSEQ multiplex PCR; TCRdb's table is partial and in-frame only. The sample lists some 650,000 clones, 97% occurring once. Material for sequencing was naive CD4+ T cells sorted from blood. These receptors were obtained from a woman in her twenties or thirties in good health. CDR3s leave out the opening cysteine and the closing phenylalanine or tryptophan.

v_gene	j_gene	CDR3aa
TRBV1	TRBJ2-5	TSSRGNLKGAAQETQY
TRBV11-2	TRBJ2-5	ASSVGTGEETQY
TRBV18	TRBJ1-1	ASSSHRDSRNTEAF
TRBV18	TRBJ1-1	ASSPGEGHTEAF
TRBV6-4	TRBJ1-1	ASSFSWGSTEAF
TRBV18	TRBJ1-5	ASSPPEGGSQPQH
TRBV28	TRBJ2-3	ASSSVAPSTDTQY
TRBV25-1	TRBJ2-4	ASSEETKNIQY
TRBV27	TRBJ2-1	ASSLSAGSTYNEQF
TRBV7-9	TRBJ1-1	ASSLQGVNTEAF
TRBV5-6	TRBJ2-3	ASSLFPSTDTQY
TRBV4-1	TRBJ1-1	ASSQRTDTEAF
TRBV6-5	TRBJ1-5	ASSFQSGQPQH